The T cell receptor (beta chain) described here comes from a study of shared clonotypes between healthy human individuals. Whole-study context: Three CD4 naive, three CD4 memory, two CD8 naive and one CD8 memory plate were used per donor.

Replicate PCRs for sorted subsets used 200 to 250 ng DNA; this equaled about 30,000 T cell genomes. TCRdb's table, derived via immunoSEQ multiplex PCR, lists solely in-frame clones and lacks some. The sample has some 2,500,000 clones, over 85% seen once. V was cut by 1 base and J by 6 bases, with 9 bases left in between. The CDR3 sequence is 13 residues long. CDR1 is SGHDT, CDR2 YYEEEE, per germline. Whole-study findings and limits: Sampling covered blood only; tissue repertoires likely differ.

About this clone: Its target is not known.

A CD45RA-negative memory subset and a CD45RA+ naive subset were separated from the CD4+ cells. The material sequenced was naive CD4+ T cells from PBMCs. As to subset: CD45RA+ positively selected. The origin of this receptor is a man aged 18 to 35 in good health. Some clones in this sample may be carry-over from other donors' samples. J is TRBJ2-3 and V is TRBV5-6; TRBD1 or TRBD2 may be the D gene (6 bases each). CDR3 amino acids: CASSLWGADTQYF. The CDR3 nucleotides are TGTGCCAGCAGCTTGTGGGGGGCGGATACGCAGTATTTT.